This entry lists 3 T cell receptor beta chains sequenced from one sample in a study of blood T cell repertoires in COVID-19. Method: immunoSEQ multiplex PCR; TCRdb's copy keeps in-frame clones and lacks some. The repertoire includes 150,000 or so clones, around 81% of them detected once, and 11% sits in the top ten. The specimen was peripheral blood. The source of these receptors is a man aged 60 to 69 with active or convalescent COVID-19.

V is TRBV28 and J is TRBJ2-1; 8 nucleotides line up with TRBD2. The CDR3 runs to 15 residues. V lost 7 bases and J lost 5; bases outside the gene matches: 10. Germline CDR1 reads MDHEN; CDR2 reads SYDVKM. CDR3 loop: CASTENGRGNNEQFF. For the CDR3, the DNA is TGTGCCAGCACCGAGAACGGGAGGGGAAACAATGAGCAGTTCTTC. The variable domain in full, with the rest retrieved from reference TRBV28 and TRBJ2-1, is DVKVTQSSRYLVKRTGEKVFLECVQDMDHENMFWYRQDPGLGLRLIYFSYDVKMKEKGDIPEGYSVSREKKERFSLILESASTNQTSMYLCASTENGRGNNEQFFGPGTRLTVL.

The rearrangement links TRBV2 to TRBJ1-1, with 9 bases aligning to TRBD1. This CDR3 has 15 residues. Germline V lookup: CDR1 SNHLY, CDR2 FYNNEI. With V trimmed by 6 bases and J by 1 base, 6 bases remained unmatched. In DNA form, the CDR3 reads TGTGCCAGCAGAGGGGGGACAGGGCCGAACACTGAAGCTTTCTTT. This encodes CASRGGTGPNTEAFF.

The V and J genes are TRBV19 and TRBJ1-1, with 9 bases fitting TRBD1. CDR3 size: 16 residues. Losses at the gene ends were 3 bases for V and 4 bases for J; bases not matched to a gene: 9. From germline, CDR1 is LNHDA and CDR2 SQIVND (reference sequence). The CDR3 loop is CASSILGTGRGTEAFF. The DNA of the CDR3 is TGTGCCAGTAGTATCTTGGGGACAGGGCGAGGCACTGAAGCTTTCTTT.